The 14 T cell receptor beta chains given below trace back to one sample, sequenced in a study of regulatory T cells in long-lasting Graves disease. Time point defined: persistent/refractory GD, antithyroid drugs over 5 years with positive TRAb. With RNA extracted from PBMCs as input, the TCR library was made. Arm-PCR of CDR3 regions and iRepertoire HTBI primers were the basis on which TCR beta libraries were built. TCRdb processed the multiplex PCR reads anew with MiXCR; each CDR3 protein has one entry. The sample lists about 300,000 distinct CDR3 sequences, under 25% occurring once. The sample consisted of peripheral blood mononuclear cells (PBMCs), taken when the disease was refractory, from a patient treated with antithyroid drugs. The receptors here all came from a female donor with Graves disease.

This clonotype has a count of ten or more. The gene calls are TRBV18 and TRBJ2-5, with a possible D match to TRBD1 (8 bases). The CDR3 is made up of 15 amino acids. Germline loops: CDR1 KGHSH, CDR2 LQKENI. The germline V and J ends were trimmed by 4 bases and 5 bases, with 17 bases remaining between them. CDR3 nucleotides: TGTGCCAGCTCACTAAACGGACAGGGAGGGGAGACCCAGTACTTC. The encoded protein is CASSLNGQGGETQYF.

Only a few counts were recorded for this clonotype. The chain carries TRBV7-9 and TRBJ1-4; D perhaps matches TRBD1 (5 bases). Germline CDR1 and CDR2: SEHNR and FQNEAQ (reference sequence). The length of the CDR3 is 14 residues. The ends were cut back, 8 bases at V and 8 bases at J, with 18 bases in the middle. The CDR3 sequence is CASGGEGSTEKLFF. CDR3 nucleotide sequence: TGTGCCAGCGGGGGTGAGGGGTCGACGGAAAAACTGTTTTTT.

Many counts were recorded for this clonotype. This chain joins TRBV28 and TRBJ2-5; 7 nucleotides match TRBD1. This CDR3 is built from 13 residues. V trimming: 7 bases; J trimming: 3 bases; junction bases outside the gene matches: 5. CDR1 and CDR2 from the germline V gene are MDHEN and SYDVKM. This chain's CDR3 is CASTSDREETQYF. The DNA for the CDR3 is TGTGCCAGCACCTCCGACAGGGAAGAGACCCAGTACTTC. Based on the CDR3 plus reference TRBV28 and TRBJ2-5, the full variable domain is DVKVTQSSRYLVKRTGEKVFLECVQDMDHENMFWYRQDPGLGLRLIYFSYDVKMKEKGDIPEGYSVSREKKERFSLILESASTNQTSMYLCASTSDREETQYFGPGTRLLVL.

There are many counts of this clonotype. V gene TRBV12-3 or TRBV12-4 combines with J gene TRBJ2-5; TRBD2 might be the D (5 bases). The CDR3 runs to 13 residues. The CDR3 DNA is TGTGCAAGTGCGAGACTATACCAAGAGACCCAGTACTTC. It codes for CASARLYQETQYF.

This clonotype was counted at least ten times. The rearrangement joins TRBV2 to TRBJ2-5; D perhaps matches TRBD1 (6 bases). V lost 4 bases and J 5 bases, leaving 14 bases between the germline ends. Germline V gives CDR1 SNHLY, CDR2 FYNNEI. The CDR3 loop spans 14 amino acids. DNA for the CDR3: TGTGCCAGCAGTGCGCCAGGGGAGTTGGAGACCCAGTACTTC. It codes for CASSAPGELETQYF.

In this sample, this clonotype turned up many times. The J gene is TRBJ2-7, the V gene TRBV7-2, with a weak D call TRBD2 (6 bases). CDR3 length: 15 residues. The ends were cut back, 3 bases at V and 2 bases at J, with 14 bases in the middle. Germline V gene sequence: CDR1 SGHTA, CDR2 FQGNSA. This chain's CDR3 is CASSFEWEVTYEQYF. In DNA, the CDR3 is TGTGCCAGCAGCTTTGAGTGGGAGGTAACCTACGAGCAGTACTTC.

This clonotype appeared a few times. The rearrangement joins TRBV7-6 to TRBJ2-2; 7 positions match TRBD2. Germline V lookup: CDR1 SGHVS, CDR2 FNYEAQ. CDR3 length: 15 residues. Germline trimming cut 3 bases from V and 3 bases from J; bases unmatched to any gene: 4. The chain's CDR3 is CASSFTLADTGELFF. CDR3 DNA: TGTGCCAGCAGCTTTACGCTAGCGGACACCGGGGAGCTGTTTTTT.

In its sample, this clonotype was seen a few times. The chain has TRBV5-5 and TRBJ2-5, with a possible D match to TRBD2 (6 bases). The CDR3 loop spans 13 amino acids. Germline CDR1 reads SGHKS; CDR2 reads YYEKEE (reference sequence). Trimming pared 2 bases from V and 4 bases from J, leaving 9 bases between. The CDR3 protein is CASSFGGTETQYF. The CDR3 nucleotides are TGTGCCAGCAGCTTTGGGGGGACAGAGACCCAGTACTTC.

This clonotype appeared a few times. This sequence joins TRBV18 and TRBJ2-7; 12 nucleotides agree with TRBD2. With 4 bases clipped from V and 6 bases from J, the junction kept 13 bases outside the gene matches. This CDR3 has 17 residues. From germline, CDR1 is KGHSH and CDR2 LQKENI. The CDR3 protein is CASSRTSGELSRIEQYF. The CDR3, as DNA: TGTGCCAGCTCACGGACTAGCGGGGAGCTATCCCGGATCGAGCAGTACTTC.

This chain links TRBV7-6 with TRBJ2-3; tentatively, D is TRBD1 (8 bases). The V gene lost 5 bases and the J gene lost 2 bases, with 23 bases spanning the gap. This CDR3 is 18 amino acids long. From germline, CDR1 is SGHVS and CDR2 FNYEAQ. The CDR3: CASSRNPTGEGNTDTQYF. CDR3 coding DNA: TGTGCCAGCAGCCGAAACCCGACAGGGGAGGGGAACACAGATACGCAGTATTTT.

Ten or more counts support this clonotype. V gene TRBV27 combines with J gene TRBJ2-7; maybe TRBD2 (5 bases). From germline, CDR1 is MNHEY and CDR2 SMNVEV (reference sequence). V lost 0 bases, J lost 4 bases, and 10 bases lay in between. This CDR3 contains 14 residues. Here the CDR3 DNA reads TGTGCCAGCAGTTTATCGGCAGAGGGATACGAGCAGTACTTC. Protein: CASSLSAEGYEQYF.

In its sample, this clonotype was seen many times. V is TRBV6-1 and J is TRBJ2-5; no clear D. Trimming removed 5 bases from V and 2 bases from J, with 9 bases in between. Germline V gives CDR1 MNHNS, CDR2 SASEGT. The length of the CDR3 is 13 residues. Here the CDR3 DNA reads TGTGCCAGCAGTCTGGAGAATCAAGAGACCCAGTACTTC. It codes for CASSLENQETQYF.

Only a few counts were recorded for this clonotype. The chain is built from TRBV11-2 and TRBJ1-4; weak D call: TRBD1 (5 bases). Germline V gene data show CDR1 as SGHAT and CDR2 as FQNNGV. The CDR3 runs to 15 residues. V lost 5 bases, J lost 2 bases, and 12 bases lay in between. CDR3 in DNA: TGTGCCAGCAGCCTAGCGCGGGGGACTAATGAAAAACTGTTTTTT. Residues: CASSLARGTNEKLFF.

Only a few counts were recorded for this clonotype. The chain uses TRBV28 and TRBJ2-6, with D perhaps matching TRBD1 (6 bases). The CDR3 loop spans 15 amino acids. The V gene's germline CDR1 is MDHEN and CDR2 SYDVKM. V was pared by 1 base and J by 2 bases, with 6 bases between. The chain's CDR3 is CASSLSGAGANVLTF. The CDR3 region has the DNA TGTGCCAGCAGTTTATCAGGGGCTGGGGCCAACGTCCTGACTTTC.